The subject of this entry is one TCR beta chain. The entry originates in a study of cytomegalovirus exposure and HLA in healthy donors. PCR used 60 Vbeta primers and 13 Jbeta primers. Produced via immunoSEQ multiplex PCR; TCRdb's table is partial and in-frame only. The sample lists fewer than 250,000 clones; around 80% were seen once. The CDR3 runs 15 residues. Germline loops: CDR1 SEHNR, CDR2 FQNEAQ (reference sequence). Trimming took 3 bases from V and 4 from J; bases not matched to a gene: 7. This receptor was obtained from a man aged 35-49 years in good health and CMV-seropositive. Sequencing was performed on PBMCs. This chain joins TRBV7-9 and TRBJ2-7, with TRBD2 identical over 9 bases. DNA for the CDR3: TGTGCCAGCAGCTTCTCCCTAGCGGGAATGTACGAGCAGTACTTC. Its protein product is CASSFSLAGMYEQYF.